The 4 T cell receptor beta chains reported below all come from one sample, sequenced in a study of response to subunit inactivated influenza vaccine. TCRdb reprocessed the RT-PCR reads with MiXCR, giving one entry per CDR3 protein. The table includes about 570,000 distinct CDR3 sequences, approximately 11% detected once. Another study also made use of these data, one on T cells expressing NK-cell markers. Turning to that study: 5'RACE template switching with UMIs produced the TCR beta cDNA.

The sample consisted of PBMCs from blood, taken on the day of vaccination. The source is a man aged 45 to 65 who received an inactivated influenza vaccine.

The CDR3 DNA sequence: TGTGCCAGCAGCCGGGTCGGCTCACCCCTCCACTTT. Its translation is CASSRVGSPLHF. The V gene is TRBV6-2 or TRBV6-3, the J gene TRBJ1-6; unclear D gene. The germline gives CDR1 MNHEY, CDR2 SVGEGT. V gave up 6 bases and J gave up 10 bases, with 10 bases separating them. The CDR3 spans 12 residues.

The V call is TRBV10-3, the J call TRBJ2-5, with a possible D match to TRBD1 (7 bases). This CDR3 is built from 15 residues. Trimming shortened V by 3 bases and J by 0 bases, and 11 bases separated the two germline ends. CDR1 is ENHRY, CDR2 SYGVKD, per germline. The CDR3 DNA reads as TGTGCCATCAGTGAATCAGGGGGGTACCAAGAGACCCAGTACTTC. Translated: CAISESGGYQETQYF.

This clonotype showed up just a few times. The rearrangement uses TRBV3-1 and TRBJ2-2; TRBD1 is a possible D gene (6 bases). Trimming removed 0 bases from V and 6 bases from J, with 14 bases in between. The V gene's germline CDR1 is LGHDT and CDR2 YNNKEL (reference sequence). The CDR3 totals 16 residues. The CDR3 nucleotides are TGTGCCAGCAGCCAAGATATACAGGGAGTACCCGGGGAGCTGTTTTTT. As protein: CASSQDIQGVPGELFF.

The gene calls are TRBV7-8 and TRBJ2-3; D is possibly TRBD2 (6 bases). The CDR3 contains 18 residues. Germline CDR1 SGHVS, CDR2 FQNEAQ. Trimming took off 8 bases at V and 1 base at J, with 25 bases between the two ends. The CDR3 loop is CASRSQAVRGLGTDTQYF. The CDR3 nucleotides read TGTGCCAGCCGCTCACAAGCGGTGCGGGGTTTGGGCACAGATACGCAGTATTTT.